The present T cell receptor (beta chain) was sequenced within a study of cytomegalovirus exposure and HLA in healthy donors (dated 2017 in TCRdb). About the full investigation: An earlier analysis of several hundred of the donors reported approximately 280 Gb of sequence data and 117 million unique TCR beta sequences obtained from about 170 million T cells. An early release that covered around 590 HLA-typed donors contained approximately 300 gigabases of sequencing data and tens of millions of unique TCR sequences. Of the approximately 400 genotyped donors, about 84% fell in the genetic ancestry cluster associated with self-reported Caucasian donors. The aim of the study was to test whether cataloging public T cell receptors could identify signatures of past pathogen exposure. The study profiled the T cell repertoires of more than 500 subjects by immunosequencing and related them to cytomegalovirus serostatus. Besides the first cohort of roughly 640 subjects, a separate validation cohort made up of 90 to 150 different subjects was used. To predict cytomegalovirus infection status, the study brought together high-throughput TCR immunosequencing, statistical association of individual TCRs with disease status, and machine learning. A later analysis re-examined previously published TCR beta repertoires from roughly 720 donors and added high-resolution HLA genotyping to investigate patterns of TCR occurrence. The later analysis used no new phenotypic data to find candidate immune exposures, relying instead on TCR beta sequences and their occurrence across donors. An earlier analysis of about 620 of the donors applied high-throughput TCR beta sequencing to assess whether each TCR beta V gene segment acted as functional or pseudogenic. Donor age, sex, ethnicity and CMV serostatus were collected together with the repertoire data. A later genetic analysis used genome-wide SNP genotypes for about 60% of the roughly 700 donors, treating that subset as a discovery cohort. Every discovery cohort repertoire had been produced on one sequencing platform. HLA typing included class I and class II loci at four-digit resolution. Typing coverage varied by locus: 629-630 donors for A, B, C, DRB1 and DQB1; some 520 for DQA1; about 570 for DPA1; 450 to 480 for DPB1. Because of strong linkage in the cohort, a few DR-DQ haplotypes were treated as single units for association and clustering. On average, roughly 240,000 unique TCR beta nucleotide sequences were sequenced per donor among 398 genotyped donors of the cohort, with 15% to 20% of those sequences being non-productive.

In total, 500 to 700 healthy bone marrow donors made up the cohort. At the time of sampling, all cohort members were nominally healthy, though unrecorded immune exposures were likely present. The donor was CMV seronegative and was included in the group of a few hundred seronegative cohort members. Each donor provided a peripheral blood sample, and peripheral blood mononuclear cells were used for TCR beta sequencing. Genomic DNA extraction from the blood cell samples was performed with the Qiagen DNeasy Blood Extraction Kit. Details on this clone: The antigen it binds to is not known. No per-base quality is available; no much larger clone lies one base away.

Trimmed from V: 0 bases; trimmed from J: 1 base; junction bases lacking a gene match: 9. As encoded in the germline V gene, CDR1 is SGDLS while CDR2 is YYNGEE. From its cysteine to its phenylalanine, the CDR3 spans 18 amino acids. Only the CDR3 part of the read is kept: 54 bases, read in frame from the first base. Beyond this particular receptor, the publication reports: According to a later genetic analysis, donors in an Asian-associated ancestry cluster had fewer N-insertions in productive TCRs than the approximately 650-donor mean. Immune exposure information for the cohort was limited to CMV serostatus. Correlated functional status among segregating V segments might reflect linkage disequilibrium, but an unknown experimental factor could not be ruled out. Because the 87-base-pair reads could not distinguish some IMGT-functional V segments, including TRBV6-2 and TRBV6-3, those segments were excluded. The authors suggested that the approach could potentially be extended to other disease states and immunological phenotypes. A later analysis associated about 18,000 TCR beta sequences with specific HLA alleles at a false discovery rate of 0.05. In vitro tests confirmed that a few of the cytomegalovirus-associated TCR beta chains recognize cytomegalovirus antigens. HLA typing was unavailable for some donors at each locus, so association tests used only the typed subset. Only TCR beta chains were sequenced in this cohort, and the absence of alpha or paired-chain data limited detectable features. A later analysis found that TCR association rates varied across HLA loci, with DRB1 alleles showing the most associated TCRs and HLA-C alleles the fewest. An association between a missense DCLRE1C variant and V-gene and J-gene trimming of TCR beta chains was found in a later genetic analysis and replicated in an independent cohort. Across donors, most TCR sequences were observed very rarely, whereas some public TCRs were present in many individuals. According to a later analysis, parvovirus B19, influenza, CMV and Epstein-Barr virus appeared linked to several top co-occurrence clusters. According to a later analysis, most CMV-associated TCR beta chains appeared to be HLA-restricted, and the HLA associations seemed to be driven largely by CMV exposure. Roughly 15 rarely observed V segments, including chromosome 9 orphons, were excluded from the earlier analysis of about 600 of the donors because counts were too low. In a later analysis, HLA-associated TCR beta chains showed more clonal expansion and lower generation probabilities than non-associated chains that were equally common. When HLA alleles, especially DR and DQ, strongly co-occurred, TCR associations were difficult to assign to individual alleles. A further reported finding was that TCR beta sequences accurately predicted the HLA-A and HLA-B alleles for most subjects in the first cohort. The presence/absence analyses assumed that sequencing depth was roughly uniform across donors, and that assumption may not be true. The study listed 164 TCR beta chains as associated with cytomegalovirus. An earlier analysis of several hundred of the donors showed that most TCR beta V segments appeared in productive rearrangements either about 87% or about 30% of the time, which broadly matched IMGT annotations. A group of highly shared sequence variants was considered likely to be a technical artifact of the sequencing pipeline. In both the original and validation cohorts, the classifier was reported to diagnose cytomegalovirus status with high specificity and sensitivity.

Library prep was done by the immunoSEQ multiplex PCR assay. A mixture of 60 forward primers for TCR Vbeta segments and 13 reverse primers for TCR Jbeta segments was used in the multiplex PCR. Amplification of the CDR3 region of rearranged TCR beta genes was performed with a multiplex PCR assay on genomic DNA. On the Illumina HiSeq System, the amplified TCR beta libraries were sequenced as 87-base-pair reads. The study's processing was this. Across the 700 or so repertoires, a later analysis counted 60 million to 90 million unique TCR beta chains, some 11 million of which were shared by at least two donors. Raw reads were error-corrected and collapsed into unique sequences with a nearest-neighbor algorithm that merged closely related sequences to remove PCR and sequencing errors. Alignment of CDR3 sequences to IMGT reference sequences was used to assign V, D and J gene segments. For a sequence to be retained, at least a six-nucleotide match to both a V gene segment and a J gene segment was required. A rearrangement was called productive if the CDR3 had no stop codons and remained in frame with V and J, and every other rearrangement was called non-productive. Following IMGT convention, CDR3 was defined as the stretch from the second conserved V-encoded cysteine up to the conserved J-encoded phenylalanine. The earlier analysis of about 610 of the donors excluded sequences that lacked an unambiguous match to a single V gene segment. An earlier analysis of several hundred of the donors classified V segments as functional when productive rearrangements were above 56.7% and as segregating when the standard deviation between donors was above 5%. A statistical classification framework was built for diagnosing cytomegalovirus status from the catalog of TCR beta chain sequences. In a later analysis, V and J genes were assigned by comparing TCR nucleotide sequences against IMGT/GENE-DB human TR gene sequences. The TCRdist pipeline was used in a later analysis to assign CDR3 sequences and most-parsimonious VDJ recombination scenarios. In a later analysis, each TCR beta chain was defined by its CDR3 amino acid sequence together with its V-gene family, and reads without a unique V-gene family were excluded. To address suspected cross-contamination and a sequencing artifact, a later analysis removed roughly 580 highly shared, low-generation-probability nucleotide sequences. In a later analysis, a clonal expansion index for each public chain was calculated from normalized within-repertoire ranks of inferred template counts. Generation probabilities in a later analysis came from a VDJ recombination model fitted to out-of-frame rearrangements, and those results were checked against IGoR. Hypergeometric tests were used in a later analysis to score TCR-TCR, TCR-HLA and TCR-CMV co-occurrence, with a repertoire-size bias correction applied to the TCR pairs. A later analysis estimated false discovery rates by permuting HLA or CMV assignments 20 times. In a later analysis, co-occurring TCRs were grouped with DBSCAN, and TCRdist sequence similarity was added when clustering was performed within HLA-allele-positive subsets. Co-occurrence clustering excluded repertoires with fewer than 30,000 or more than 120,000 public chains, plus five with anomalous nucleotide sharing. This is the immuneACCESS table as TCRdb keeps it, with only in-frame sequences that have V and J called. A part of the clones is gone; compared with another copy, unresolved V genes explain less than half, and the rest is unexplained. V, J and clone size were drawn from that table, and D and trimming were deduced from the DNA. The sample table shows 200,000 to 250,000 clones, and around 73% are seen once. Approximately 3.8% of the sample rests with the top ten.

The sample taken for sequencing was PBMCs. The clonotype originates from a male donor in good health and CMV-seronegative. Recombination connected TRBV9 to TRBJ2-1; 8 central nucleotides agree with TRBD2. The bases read TGTGCCAGCAGCGTAGAGGAAGCGGGAGTTAGGTCCTACAATGAGCAGTTCTTC. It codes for CASSVEEAGVRSYNEQFF. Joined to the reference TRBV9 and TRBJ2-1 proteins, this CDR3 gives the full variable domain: DSGVTQTPKHLITATGQRVTLRCSPRSGDLSVYWYQQSLDQGLQFLIQYYNGEERAKGNILERFSAQQFPDLHSELNLSSLELGDSALYFCASSVEEAGVRSYNEQFFGPGTRLTVL.